This T cell receptor beta chain originates from a study of Ad26.COV2.S vaccination and SARS-CoV-2 variants. Study context: Participants got Ad26.COV2.S intramuscularly, once or twice 56 days apart.

V was trimmed by 1 base and J by 2 bases, leaving 13 bases between them. The length of the CDR3 is 16 residues. Germline-derived CDR1 and CDR2 are SGHAT and FQNNGV. The treatment denotes: 15 to 20 received Ad26.COV2.S at low or high dose, single or two shots; 5 received placebo; per-sample allocation not given. Sampling happened 63 days after the first vaccine or placebo injection. Donor was an adult aged 18-55 years in Boston. Assay used: immunoSEQ multiplex PCR; TCRdb lists only in-frame clones, some missing. This table has about 400,000 clones, over 80% appearing once. Sequencing used peripheral blood, obtained in a trial of Ad26.COV2.S vaccine versus placebo. The TCR originated in a person between 18 and 65 years old who received the Ad26.COV2.S COVID-19 vaccine or a placebo. The chain has TRBV11-2 and TRBJ2-3, with unresolved D. The CDR3 sequence is CASSLGSFATTDTQYF. The CDR3 DNA is TGTGCCAGCAGCTTAGGTTCCTTTGCTACCACAGATACGCAGTATTTT.